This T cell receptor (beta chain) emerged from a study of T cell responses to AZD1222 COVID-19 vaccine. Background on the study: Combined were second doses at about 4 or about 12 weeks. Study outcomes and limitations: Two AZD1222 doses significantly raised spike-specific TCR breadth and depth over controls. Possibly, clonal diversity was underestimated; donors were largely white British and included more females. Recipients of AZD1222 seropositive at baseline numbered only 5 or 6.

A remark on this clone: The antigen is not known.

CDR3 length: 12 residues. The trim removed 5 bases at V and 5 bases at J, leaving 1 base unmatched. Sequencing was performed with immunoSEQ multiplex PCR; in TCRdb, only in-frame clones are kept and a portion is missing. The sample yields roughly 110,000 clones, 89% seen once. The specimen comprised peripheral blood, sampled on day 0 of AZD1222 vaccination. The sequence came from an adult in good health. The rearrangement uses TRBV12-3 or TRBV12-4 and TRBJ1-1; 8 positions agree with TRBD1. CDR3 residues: CASSRTGTEAFF. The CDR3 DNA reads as TGTGCCAGCAGTCGGACAGGGACTGAAGCTTTCTTT.